What follows is one T cell receptor beta chain and its context. What antigen it recognizes has not been identified. Base qualities are not provided; no much larger clone lies one nucleotide away. Trimming takes 5 bases from V and 4 bases from J, and the germline ends sit 11 bases apart. There are 13 amino acids in the CDR3, from cysteine to phenylalanine inclusive. The kept DNA is CDR3 alone, 39 bases in frame from the first base. CDR1 and CDR2 are drawn from the germline V gene: SGHTA, FQGTGA. TCRbeta CDR3 regions were amplified from genomic DNA using the immunoSEQ Assay, a bias-controlled multiplex PCR. The authors' pipeline ran thus. Within the assay, amplification of reference gene primers was used to estimate how many nucleated cells each sample contained. To quantify the absolute abundance of each unique TCRbeta CDR3 rearrangement, sequence reads were collapsed and filtered. For each sample, productive Simpson clonality was calculated as the square root of Simpson's diversity index across productive rearrangements. TCRdb provides this immuneACCESS table in a form limited to in-frame rearrangements. Some clones are lacking; in checked studies, under half of them reflect an unresolved V gene, and why the rest are absent is not known. D and trimming were read from the DNA, whereas the V and J calls and clone size are those reported in that table. This sample holds approximately 250,000 clones; roughly 88% were observed only once. Jointly, the top ten make up 2.5% to 4% of the sample.

The sample originates from a study of blood T cell repertoires in COVID-19 (dated by TCRdb to between 2020 and 2021). About the study as a whole: Collaborator samples came from the United States, Italy and Spain and covered acute and convalescent phases of COVID-19. The prospective study material was composed of cDNA or gDNA derived from T cells, B-cell-depleted T cells, or PBMCs. Deeply sampled blood TCRbeta repertoires from subjects exposed to, actively infected with, or recovered from COVID-19 were included in the dataset. The repertoires were made available in a free public database intended to serve as a resource for research on the immune response to SARS-CoV-2. The samples were drawn from two sources: the first 160 participants of the ongoing ImmuneRACE study, and 950 to 1,500 subjects contributed by 6 global collaborators. A de-identified subject ID, COVID-19 status, age in years and sex were almost always included in the sample metadata. Where available, HLA class I and class II types were taken from metadata supplied by the sample provider and were not determined by assay-based typing.

General study outcomes and caveats: The quantity of clinical and demographic metadata differed by source and by participant and was supplied without curation.

In the prospective study, participants were about 18 to 95 years old, resided in approximately 22 geographic areas of the United States, and were enrolled through a virtual design. In the prospective study, participants were assigned to cohorts based on the clinical history participants reported in a screening survey and a study questionnaire. Exposed participants were defined as having been in contact with someone with a PCR-confirmed or clinician-diagnosed COVID-19 case within 2 weeks of study entry. In the prospective study, mobile phlebotomists collected whole blood, serum and a nasopharyngeal or oropharyngeal swab from each participant. Over a roughly 2-month period, participants in the prospective study had the option of providing additional blood draws and questionnaires. Before DNA extraction, prospective study blood samples were shipped either frozen or at room temperature.

Input material: PBMCs or T cells enriched from blood (not recorded which). The rearranged chain carries TRBV7-3 and TRBJ1-1, with the identity of the D gene unclear. The TCR sequence derives from a woman in her thirties or forties who had been exposed to COVID-19. The CDR3 protein is CASSPVFGTEAFF. The nucleotide sequence reads TGTGCCAGCAGCCCGGTGTTTGGCACTGAAGCTTTCTTT.